A single sample is the source of the 27 T cell receptor beta chains below, sequenced in a study of shared clonotypes between healthy human individuals. Only in-frame clones appear in the TCRdb table, and some are missing; sequencing was by immunoSEQ multiplex PCR. The sample records 1,400,000 or so clones, around 98.5% being singletons. Sequencing used naive CD4+ T cells sorted from blood. Subset: CD45RA+ positively selected. Receptors originate from a man aged 30-40 years in good health.

CDR3 amino acids: CASSPAPGQGLDGYTF. The CDR3, as DNA: TGTGCCAGCAGCCCAGCACCGGGACAGGGTCTGGATGGCTACACCTTC. V gene TRBV9 combines with J gene TRBJ1-2, with 9 bases aligning to TRBD1. Germline assignment: CDR1 SGDLS and CDR2 YYNGEE. The CDR3 extends over 16 amino acids. Germline trimming cut 4 bases from V and 6 bases from J; bases unmatched to any gene: 13.

This clone occurred once. The chain has TRBV10-2 and TRBJ2-5; 10 positions agree with TRBD2. The CDR3 has 15 amino acids. CDR1 and CDR2 from the germline V gene are WSHSY and SAAADI. With 5 bases clipped from V and 5 bases from J, the junction kept 8 bases outside the gene matches. The CDR3 DNA follows: TGCGCCAGCAGTATTTCTAGACTAGCGGGCGAGACCCAGTACTTC. This sequence encodes CASSISRLAGETQYF.

This clone was picked up one time. The gene calls are TRBV11-2 and TRBJ1-4; no clear D gene. Germline V lookup: CDR1 SGHAT, CDR2 FQNNGV. CDR3 size: 19 residues. V was shortened by 6 bases and J by 2 bases, with 25 bases between the two germline ends. DNA of the CDR3: TGTGCCAGCAGTTTCCGGCCCCGGAGCAGCTTTTGGACTAATGAAAAACTGTTTTTT. This codes for CASSFRPRSSFWTNEKLFF.

CDR3 sequence reads: CASSQESDTEAFF. In DNA form, the CDR3 reads TGTGCCAGCAGCCAAGAATCCGACACTGAAGCTTTCTTT. The chain combines TRBV4-2 with TRBJ1-1; D is uncertain. Germline CDR1 reads LGHNA; CDR2 reads YNFKEQ. There are 13 residues in the CDR3. V lost 0 bases, J lost 3 bases, and 5 bases lay in between.

This rearrangement joins TRBV4-3 to TRBJ2-5; D might be TRBD2 (5 bases). The CDR3 consists of 14 residues. From germline, CDR1 is LGHNA and CDR2 YSLEER. Trimming pared 4 bases from V and 2 bases from J, leaving 11 bases between. CDR3 bases: TGCGCCAGCAGCCTACTAGTGGGGCAAGAGACCCAGTACTTC. This encodes CASSLLVGQETQYF.

The chain is built from TRBV16 and TRBJ1-2; D remains unclear. The CDR3 is made up of 14 amino acids. The ends were cut back, 3 bases at V and 3 bases at J, with 11 bases in the middle. Germline V CDR1 and CDR2: KGHSY, FQNENV. The CDR3 loop reads CASSQRREDYGYTF. For the CDR3, the DNA is TGTGCCAGCAGCCAGAGACGGGAGGACTATGGCTACACCTTC. The full variable domain, its missing parts supplied by reference TRBV16 and TRBJ1-2, is GEEVAQTPKHLVRGEGQKAKLYCAPIKGHSYVFWYQQVLKNEFKFLISFQNENVFDETGMPKERFSAKCLPNSPCSLEIQATKLEDSAVYFCASSQRREDYGYTFGSGTRLTVV.

This chain joins TRBV7-9 and TRBJ1-3; D possibly corresponds to TRBD1 (6 bases). The CDR3 loop spans 19 amino acids. V was shortened by 2 bases and J by 0 bases, with 20 bases between the two germline ends. CDR1 is SEHNR, CDR2 FQNEAQ, per germline (reference sequence). CDR3 nucleotide sequence: TGTGCCAGCAGCTTAATTGCATGGCCAGGGGACCTCTCTGGAAACACCATATATTTT. Its protein is CASSLIAWPGDLSGNTIYF.

J is TRBJ2-3 and V is TRBV4-1, with 13 nucleotides matching TRBD2. V lost 0 bases and J lost 2; bases outside the gene matches: 14. This CDR3 is 21 amino acids long. Germline V CDR1 and CDR2: MGHRA, YSYEKL. The CDR3, as DNA: TGCGCCAGCAGCCAAGACGATCGCTGGACTAGCGGGAGTTCGTACACAGATACGCAGTATTTT. This codes for CASSQDDRWTSGSSYTDTQYF.

The CDR3 bases are TGTGCCAGCAGCCAGAAACTAGCGGGAGGGCCTGGGTATACGCAGTATTTT. Encoded protein: CASSQKLAGGPGYTQYF. V usage is TRBV27 and J usage is TRBJ2-3, with 13 nucleotides matching TRBD2. This CDR3 has 17 amino acids. V shed 6 bases, J shed 7 bases, and the junction held 13 bases outside the gene matches. Germline V lookup: CDR1 MNHEY, CDR2 SMNVEV (reference sequence).

Of note for this clone: This sample also contains other DNA sequences that code for the same CDR3. The chain combines TRBV5-1 with TRBJ1-3; D ambiguous. Germline V gene lookup returns CDR1 SGHRS and CDR2 YFSETQ. V lost 0 bases to trimming and J lost 2 bases, with 6 bases between them. The CDR3 spans 14 residues. As DNA, the CDR3 is TGCGCCAGCAGCTTGGCCGGAGCTGGAAACACCATATATTTT. This sequence encodes CASSLAGAGNTIYF. The entire variable domain, with the rest obtained from reference TRBV5-1 and TRBJ1-3, is as follows: KAGVTQTPRYLIKTRGQQVTLSCSPISGHRSVSWYQQTPGQGLQFLFEYFSETQRNKGNFPGRFSGRQFSNSRSEMNVSTLELGDSALYLCASSLAGAGNTIYFGEGSWLTVV.

The chain has TRBV29-1 and TRBJ2-5; either TRBD1 or TRBD2 may supply D (6 bases each). The V end was cut by 4 bases, the J end by 0 bases, with 9 bases between. CDR3 length: 13 residues. CDR1 is SQVTM and CDR2 is ANQGSEA in the germline V gene. This chain's CDR3 is CSVGGADQETQYF. CDR3 coding DNA: TGCAGCGTTGGGGGGGCGGACCAAGAGACCCAGTACTTC.

CDR3 residues: CSVRRVSGELFF. The CDR3 nucleotides are TGCAGCGTAAGAAGAGTATCGGGGGAGCTGTTTTTT. The rearrangement joins TRBV29-1 to TRBJ2-2; the D is unclear. The CDR3 totals 12 residues. V was shortened by 6 bases and J by 8 bases, with 13 bases between the two germline ends. Germline assignment: CDR1 SQVTM and CDR2 ANQGSEA.

V gene TRBV27 combines with J gene TRBJ2-1; D unresolved. CDR3 size: 12 residues. The ends were cut back, 6 bases at V and 10 bases at J, with 13 bases in the middle. Germline CDR1 reads MNHEY; CDR2 reads SMNVEV (reference sequence). CDR3 region: CASSKLSREQFF. In DNA, the CDR3 is TGTGCCAGCAGCAAATTATCCAGGGAGCAGTTCTTC.

This clone came up once. For the CDR3, the DNA is TGTGCCAGCAGTTACTCGCACGACAGGGGAGAAAAACTGTTTTTT. Protein: CASSYSHDRGEKLFF. The rearrangement uses TRBV6-5 and TRBJ1-4; TRBD1 matches at 8 bases. In germline, CDR1 is MNHEY, CDR2 SVGAGI. The length of the CDR3 is 15 residues. V was pared by 0 bases and J by 8 bases, with 5 bases of the junction left unmatched.

The chain carries TRBV5-4 and TRBJ2-2; D is unclear. Germline CDR1 is SGHNT and CDR2 is YYREEE (reference sequence). Deletions cut 4 bases from V and 6 bases from J, with 10 bases between. This CDR3 comprises 13 residues. The CDR3 protein is CASSRTQAGELFF. The DNA for the CDR3 is TGTGCCAGCAGCCGGACCCAGGCCGGGGAGCTGTTTTTT. Full variable domain (rest looked up from reference TRBV5-4 and TRBJ2-2): ETGVTQSPTHLIKTRGQQVTLRCSSQSGHNTVSWYQQALGQGPQFIFQYYREEENGRGNFPPRFSGLQFPNYSSELNVNALELDDSALYLCASSRTQAGELFFGEGSRLTVL.

This chain uses TRBV25-1 with TRBJ2-7; 10 nucleotides line up with TRBD1. The germline CDR1 and CDR2 sequences are MGHDK and SYGVNS. V shed 4 bases and J 5 bases; nucleotides not matched to a gene: 5. This CDR3 spans 14 amino acids. CDR3: CASSGDRGGHEQYF. The CDR3 DNA follows: TGTGCCAGCAGTGGGGACAGGGGAGGCCACGAGCAGTACTTC.

The CDR3 is CASSVPGRSRDYGYTF. CDR3 nucleotides: TGTGCCAGCAGCGTTCCGGGCAGATCAAGAGACTATGGCTACACCTTC. The chain combines TRBV7-2 with TRBJ1-2; no firm D call. V lost 5 bases and J lost 3, with 19 bases in between. The CDR3 has 16 amino acids. From germline, CDR1 is SGHTA and CDR2 FQGNSA. The variable domain in full, completed from reference TRBV7-2 and TRBJ1-2, reads GAGVSQSPSNKVTEKGKDVELRCDPISGHTALYWYRQSLGQGLEFLIYFQGNSAPDKSGLPSDRFSAERTGGSVSTLTIQRTQQEDSAVYLCASSVPGRSRDYGYTFGSGTRLTVV.

The CDR3 spells CASSFGLAGGPSSYEQYF. CDR3 DNA: TGCGCCAGCAGCTTCGGGCTAGCGGGAGGTCCCAGCTCCTACGAGCAGTACTTC. The chain combines TRBV5-1 with TRBJ2-7; TRBD2 agrees at 11 bases. This CDR3 has 18 residues. V was pared by 2 bases and J by 0 bases, with 10 bases of the junction left unmatched. The germline V gene has CDR1 SGHRS and CDR2 YFSETQ.

Only one count was recorded for this clone. The V gene is TRBV11-2, the J gene TRBJ2-7; D may be TRBD1 (5 bases). Germline CDR1 is SGHAT and CDR2 is FQNNGV. The CDR3 has 15 residues. V dropped 1 base and J dropped 3 bases, with 13 bases sitting between them. In DNA, the CDR3 is TGTGCCAGCAGCTTAGCCTCCGACAGATACTACGAGCAGTACTTC. It specifies CASSLASDRYYEQYF.

The V call is TRBV7-9, the J call TRBJ1-2; D is unclear. Trimming cost V 6 bases and J 1 base, with 3 bases left between them. This CDR3 spans 11 amino acids. In germline, CDR1 is SEHNR, CDR2 FQNEAQ (reference sequence). CDR3 loop: CASSNNYGYTF. Here the CDR3 DNA reads TGTGCCAGCAGTAATAACTATGGCTACACCTTC.

The V gene is TRBV7-9, the J gene TRBJ2-7; D is perhaps TRBD1 or TRBD2 (5 bases each). V shed 2 bases and J shed 5 bases, with 16 bases lying between them. The CDR3 has 15 amino acids. Germline CDR1 SEHNR, CDR2 FQNEAQ (reference sequence). The CDR3 is CASSLFGREPHEQYF. In nucleotides, the CDR3 is TGTGCCAGCAGCTTATTCGGCAGGGAGCCGCACGAGCAGTACTTC.

This sequence joins TRBV4-3 and TRBJ2-1; TRBD2 aligns across 10 bases. The length of the CDR3 is 14 residues. Germline V lookup: CDR1 LGHNA, CDR2 YSLEER. With 5 bases clipped from V and 7 bases from J, the junction kept 5 bases outside the gene matches. The CDR3 nucleotides read TGCGCCAGCAGCGAGCGGGAGGGCCATAATGAGCAGTTCTTC. Protein: CASSEREGHNEQFF.

This chain uses TRBV7-9 with TRBJ2-3; a weak D match, TRBD2 (5 bases). CDR3 size: 14 residues. With 5 bases removed from V and 4 bases from J, the gap between germline ends came to 13 bases. The germline V gene has CDR1 SEHNR and CDR2 FQNEAQ (reference sequence). CDR3 residues: CASSQSGLPDTQYF. The CDR3 DNA reads as TGTGCCAGCAGCCAAAGCGGACTGCCAGATACGCAGTATTTT.

This chain uses TRBV2 with TRBJ1-1; D not certain. This CDR3 is built from 14 residues. From germline, CDR1 is SNHLY and CDR2 FYNNEI. Trimming pared 4 bases from V and 1 base from J, leaving 10 bases between. The CDR3 is CASSVGSRNTEAFF. The CDR3 DNA follows: TGTGCCAGCAGTGTGGGGTCCCGGAACACTGAAGCTTTCTTT.

The V call is TRBV20-1, the J call TRBJ1-1; D may be TRBD1 (5 bases). CDR1 and CDR2 (germline): DFQATT, SNEGSKA (reference sequence). The CDR3 extends over 9 amino acids. Deletions cut 5 bases from V and 8 bases from J, with 6 bases between. This chain's CDR3 is CSAPGEAFF. In DNA form, the CDR3 reads TGCAGTGCTCCAGGGGAAGCTTTCTTT.

This chain links TRBV10-3 with TRBJ1-4; 7 bases are a match to TRBD1. The CDR3 has 16 amino acids. The trim removed 6 bases at V and 0 bases at J, leaving 7 bases unmatched. Germline V gives CDR1 ENHRY, CDR2 SYGVKD. The CDR3 sequence: CAIRLNRGSTNEKLFF. The DNA of the CDR3 is TGTGCCATCAGGCTAAACAGGGGATCAACTAATGAAAAACTGTTTTTT.

The chain couples TRBV6-1 to TRBJ1-5, with TRBD1 as a possible D gene (5 bases). V gave up 9 bases and J gave up 1 base, with 13 bases separating them. The germline V gene encodes CDR1 MNHNS and CDR2 SASEGT. The CDR3 length is 14 residues. CDR3 nucleotide sequence: TGTGCCAGTGGGACGGCGTTCAGCAATCAGCCCCAGCATTTT. Amino acids: CASGTAFSNQPQHF.